This TCR beta chain was identified in a study of post-analysis software for immune sequencing data. Trimming stripped 0 bases from V and 8 bases from J, with 8 bases between. The CDR3 contains 14 residues. Each TCR beta cDNA library carried unique molecular identifiers. Each CDR3 protein gets one entry after TCRdb re-called the PCR reads with MiXCR. The data show a few hundred thousand distinct CDR3 sequences, around 40% seen once. This clonotype has more than one count but fewer than ten. Its specificity is not known. Broader study findings: Samples from one preparation batch, clustered by F measure, grouped strongly together. Higher frequency in patients than in controls was seen for a handful of TRBV segments, with TRBV5-6, TRBV5-1 and TRBV20-1 among them. Multiple sclerosis patients showed significantly lower normalized Chao1 diversity than controls did.

Material: blood. The receptor comes from a girl aged 10 to 17 with multiple sclerosis. This chain uses TRBV12-3 or TRBV12-4 with TRBJ1-6; no firm D call. CDR3 residues: CASSLAGEDSPLHF. The CDR3 nucleotides read TGTGCCAGCAGTTTAGCCGGGGAGGATTCACCCCTCCACTTT.